Following are 22 T cell receptor beta chains from one sample sequenced in a study of T cells in Graves' hyperthyroidism and ophthalmopathy. Researchers amplified the TCR beta CDR3 regions from RNA transcripts. During a first-round RT-PCR of the TCR CDR3, the HTBI primer set was used. TCRdb fed the multiplex PCR reads into MiXCR, producing one record per CDR3 protein. This table has about 640,000 distinct CDR3 sequences, 45% appearing once. Material: peripheral blood or thyroid tissue (not recorded which). The receptors stem from an adult man with Graves' disease, either hyperthyroidism or ophthalmopathy (not recorded which).

On this clonotype: Being one base from a much bigger clone, this may be a read error. The chain couples TRBV2 to TRBJ1-2; TRBD1 might be the D (5 bases). Trimming left V 6 bases short and J 7 bases short, with 12 bases between. Per germline, CDR1 SNHLY and CDR2 FYNNEI. This CDR3 region has 12 residues. CDR3 sequence (DNA): TGTGCCAGCAGGCAGGGATCCTTTGGCTACACCTTC. It specifies CASRQGSFGYTF. Combining the CDR3 with reference TRBV2 and TRBJ1-2 gives the whole variable domain EPEVTQTPSHQVTQMGQEVILRCVPISNHLYFYWYRQILGQKVEFLVSFYNNEISEKSEIFDDQFSVERPDGSNFTLKIRSTKLEDSAMYFCASRQGSFGYTFGSGTRLTVV.

The J gene is TRBJ2-5, the V gene TRBV12-3 or TRBV12-4, with D hard to call. Between the trimmed V and J ends, which lost 5 bases and 5 bases, there was a span of 12 bases. The CDR3 is 13 residues long. The CDR3 sequence: CASSDLNDETQYF. CDR3 sequence (DNA): TGTGCCAGCAGTGACCTTAACGACGAGACCCAGTACTTC.

This clonotype was seen a few times. The chain couples TRBV24-1 to TRBJ1-5; D uncertain. Trimming cost V 3 bases and J 0 bases, with 11 bases left between them. This CDR3 has 16 amino acids. Germline CDR1 reads KGHDR; CDR2 reads SFDVKD. The CDR3 DNA sequence: TGTGCCACCAGTGATGCCTCGAGGGATAGCAATCAGCCCCAGCATTTT. Protein product: CATSDASRDSNQPQHF.

There are many counts of this clonotype. The genes are TRBV12-3 or TRBV12-4 and TRBJ2-5; 9 bases are a match to TRBD1. V shed 6 bases, J shed 2 bases, and the junction held 4 bases outside the gene matches. The length of the CDR3 is 14 residues. The CDR3 spells CASRLGTGQETQYF. The CDR3 DNA reads TGTGCCAGCAGGCTCGGGACAGGGCAAGAGACCCAGTACTTC.

This clonotype was found many times. CDR3 coding DNA: TGTGCCAGCAGCTTGCCACTCAGGGATATGAAGGCTGAAGCTTTCTTT. The encoded protein is CASSLPLRDMKAEAFF. The J gene is TRBJ1-1, the V gene TRBV7-9; maybe TRBD1 (5 bases). This CDR3 has 16 amino acids. V shed 3 bases and J shed 6 bases, with 20 bases lying between them. Looked up from germline, CDR1 is SEHNR and CDR2 is FQNEAQ (reference sequence).

A note on this clonotype: The limits of the CDR3 on the DNA are not certain, so only TCRdb's listed CDR3 is given. This chain joins TRBV20-1 and TRBJ1-5; TRBD1, as called in the table, went unchecked against the DNA. The CDR3 length equals 21 residues, ends included. The germline V gene encodes CDR1 DFQATT and CDR2 SNEGSKA (reference sequence). This CDR3 reads CSARVAAPYEQYFGPGQPQHF.

The chain combines TRBV29-1 with TRBJ1-2; 10 bases align to TRBD1. The germline CDR1 and CDR2 sequences are SQVTM and ANQGSEA. This CDR3 has 14 residues. J was trimmed by 4 bases and V by 3 bases; bases with no gene match: 5. Written as DNA, the CDR3 is TGCAGCGTTGACCCCCGGACAGGGGGCTATGGCTACACCTTC. The encoded protein is CSVDPRTGGYGYTF.

This clonotype has ten or more counts. This chain links TRBV29-1 with TRBJ2-7; D is unresolved. Germline CDR1 and CDR2: SQVTM and ANQGSEA. Trimming left V 3 bases short and J 6 bases short, with 6 bases between. The CDR3 sequence is 10 residues long. The CDR3 here is CSVESSEQYF. The CDR3 DNA follows: TGCAGCGTTGAGAGCAGCGAGCAGTACTTC.

There are many counts of this clonotype. An end of the junction differs from the germline gene, which may be a read error. The chain is built from TRBV7-8 and TRBJ2-6; D might be TRBD2 (5 bases). There are 15 residues in the CDR3. The germline CDR1 and CDR2 sequences are SGHVS and FQNEAQ. For the CDR3, the DNA is TGTGCCAGCAGCCTAGCCGGGGCTGGGGCCAACGTCCTGACTTTC. Translating gives CASSLAGAGANVLTF.

This clonotype was recorded once. This rearrangement joins TRBV24-1 to TRBJ1-4; 8 nucleotides match TRBD1. The CDR3 is 13 residues long. Germline assignment: CDR1 KGHDR and CDR2 SFDVKD. The trim removed 3 bases at V and 11 bases at J, leaving 4 bases unmatched. CDR3 nucleotides: TGTGCCACCAGTGATCAGAGGACAGGGAAACTGTTTTTT. The encoded protein is CATSDQRTGKLFF.

On this clonotype: Since the CDR3 does not end with the conserved phenylalanine or tryptophan, this likely comes from a read error. It is unclear where the CDR3 begins or ends on the DNA, so no DNA is shown, and the CDR3 is as TCRdb lists it. The CDR3 protein is CAISDRSP. The genes are TRBV10-3 and TRBJ1-3. Germline assignment: CDR1 ENHRY and CDR2 SYGVKD. With termini counted, the CDR3 has 8 amino acids.

Ten or more counts support this clonotype. Written as DNA, the CDR3 is TGTGCCAGCAGTTACTCCGGGACAGGGTTGGACCGCATGCATTTT. Its translation: CASSYSGTGLDRMHF. The genes are TRBV6-5 and TRBJ1-5; TRBD1 matches 9 bases. The length of the CDR3 is 15 residues. V trimming: 0 bases; J trimming: 15 bases; junction bases outside the gene matches: 12. CDR1 is MNHEY and CDR2 is SVGAGI in the germline V gene.

J is TRBJ1-1 and V is TRBV5-7, with 7 bases lining up with TRBD1. TRBV5-7 is assigned to the ORF class and has an uncertain function. The CDR3 consists of 14 residues. Trimming cost V 4 bases and J 8 bases; bases outside gene matches: 11. The DNA of the CDR3 is TGTGCCAGCAGCCAGGGGGTCCGGGAGGCGGAAGCTTTCTTT. It yields the protein CASSQGVREAEAFF.

The chain recombines TRBV11-2 with TRBJ2-7; 12 bases line up with TRBD2. The CDR3 sequence is 14 residues long. Trimming removed 6 bases from V and 4 bases from J; junction bases left unmatched: 4. Germline values: CDR1 SGHAT, CDR2 FQNNGV. For the CDR3, the DNA is TGTGCCAGCAGTTGGACTAGCGGGAAATACGAGCAGTACTTC. Its translation is CASSWTSGKYEQYF.

The rearrangement joins TRBV11-2 to TRBJ2-7; 7 bases fit TRBD2. The CDR3 sequence is 13 residues long. Germline CDR1 reads SGHAT; CDR2 reads FQNNGV. V lost 5 bases, J lost 5 bases, and 6 bases stayed unmatched. CDR3 amino acids: CASSDGLVDEQYF. DNA for the CDR3: TGTGCCAGCAGCGACGGACTAGTCGACGAGCAGTACTTC.

In its sample, this clonotype was seen many times. The chain employs TRBV7-8 and TRBJ1-2, with 8 bases identical to TRBD1. CDR1 and CDR2 (germline): SGHVS, FQNEAQ. The V segment lost 5 bases and the J segment 4 bases; nucleotides outside the gene matches: 9. The CDR3 sequence is 15 residues long. CDR3 bases: TGTGCCAGCAGCCCCCAGGGGGCGGGGGCCTATGGCTACACCTTC. Translating gives CASSPQGAGAYGYTF.

This clonotype was detected only a few times. The chain carries TRBV19 and TRBJ2-5; D perhaps matches TRBD2 (7 bases). This CDR3 spans 15 amino acids. Germline-derived CDR1 and CDR2 are LNHDA and SQIVND (reference sequence). V was cut by 5 bases and J by 4 bases, with 17 bases left in between. The CDR3 spells CASSRGGGARETQYF. CDR3 sequence (DNA): TGTGCCAGTAGTCGTGGAGGGGGGGCTAGAGAGACCCAGTACTTC.

The chain links TRBV24-1 to TRBJ2-6, with D possibly being TRBD1 (5 bases). The CDR3 has 14 residues. Trimming removed 3 bases at V and 4 bases at J, with 6 bases between. The germline V gene encodes CDR1 KGHDR and CDR2 SFDVKD. The CDR3, as DNA: TGTGCCACCAGTGATCGGACAGGGGCCAACGTCCTGACTTTC. This codes for CATSDRTGANVLTF.

The chain employs TRBV6-5 and TRBJ1-1; D is unclear. The V end lost 0 bases, the J end lost 0 bases, and 5 bases lay between the germline ends. The CDR3 totals 14 residues. Germline lookup yields CDR1 MNHEY and CDR2 SVGAGI. CDR3 residues: CASSYSLLNTEAFF. The CDR3 DNA is TGTGCCAGCAGTTACTCGTTGCTGAACACTGAAGCTTTCTTT.

Note on this clonotype: A much larger clone is a single base away; this may be a read error. The V and J genes are TRBV10-3 and TRBJ1-2; 7 bases line up with TRBD1. Germline-derived CDR1 and CDR2 are ENHRY and SYGVKD. J lost 2 bases, V lost 6 bases, and 3 bases had no gene match. This CDR3 comprises 13 residues. CDR3 amino acids: CAIRLGQNYGYTF. CDR3 coding DNA: TGTGCCATCAGGCTGGGACAGAACTATGGCTACACCTTC.

The genes are TRBV7-2 and TRBJ2-7; 10 nucleotides match TRBD2. CDR1 SGHTA and CDR2 FQGNSA come from the germline V gene. The CDR3 contains 15 residues. V gave up 6 bases and J gave up 9 bases; unmatched junction bases: 14. Here the CDR3 reads CASSYRASGSEGQYF. In nucleotides, the CDR3 is TGTGCCAGCAGTTACCGGGCTAGCGGGAGTGAGGGGCAGTACTTC. The full variable domain, in which reference TRBV7-2 and TRBJ2-7 provide the parts outside the CDR3, is GAGVSQSPSNKVTEKGKDVELRCDPISGHTALYWYRQSLGQGLEFLIYFQGNSAPDKSGLPSDRFSAERTGGSVSTLTIQRTQQEDSAVYLCASSYRASGSEGQYFGPGTRLTVT.

This clonotype was counted a few times. The rearrangement links TRBV20-1 to TRBJ2-7; D unresolved. This CDR3 region has 12 residues. Germline loops: CDR1 DFQATT, CDR2 SNEGSKA (reference sequence). Trimming shortened V by 1 base and J by 3 bases, and 7 bases separated the two germline ends. The CDR3 DNA sequence: TGCAGTGCTAGAGTCGATCTCTACGAGCAGTACTTC. This encodes CSARVDLYEQYF.